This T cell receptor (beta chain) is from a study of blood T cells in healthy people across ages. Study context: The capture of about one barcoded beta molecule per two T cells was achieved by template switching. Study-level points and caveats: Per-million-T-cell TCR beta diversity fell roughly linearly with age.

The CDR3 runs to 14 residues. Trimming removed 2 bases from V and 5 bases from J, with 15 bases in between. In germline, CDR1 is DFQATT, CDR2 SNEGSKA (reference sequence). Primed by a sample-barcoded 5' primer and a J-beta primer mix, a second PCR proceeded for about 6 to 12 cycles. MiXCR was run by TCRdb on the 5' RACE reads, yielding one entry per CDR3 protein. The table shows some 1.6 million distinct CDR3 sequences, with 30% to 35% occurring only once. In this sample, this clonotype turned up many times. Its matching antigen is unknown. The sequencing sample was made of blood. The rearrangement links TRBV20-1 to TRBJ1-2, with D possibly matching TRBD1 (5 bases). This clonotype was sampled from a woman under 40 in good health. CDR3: CSARFRDRGYGYTF. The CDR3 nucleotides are TGCAGTGCTAGATTCCGGGACCGCGGATATGGCTACACCTTC.